A selection of T cell receptor beta chains follows, all from one sample in a study of blood T cell repertoires in COVID-19. TCRdb's table, derived via immunoSEQ multiplex PCR, lists solely in-frame clones and lacks some. The sample contains tens of thousands of clones, roughly 87% of which appear only once. The sample was peripheral blood. The receptors were gathered from a man in his 60s with COVID-19, enrolled during active disease. Each CDR3 is given with its conserved first and last residue. A D gene is named only where the DNA matches it firmly. Size is stated for part of the rows, as once, few or many counts, or as a class when the clone is expanded.

clone_size: .
d_call: TRBD1
v_call: TRBV30
j_call: TRBJ1-5
cdr3_length: 17
cdr3_aa: CAWSVHWTGHSNQPQHF
cdr3_nt: TGTGCCTGGAGTGTACACTGGACAGGACATAGCAATCAGCCCCAGCATTTT

clone_size: .
d_call: .
v_call: TRBV5-1
j_call: TRBJ2-3
cdr3_length: 13
cdr3_aa: CASSLWGPDTQYF
cdr3_nt: TGCGCCAGCAGCTTGTGGGGGCCAGATACGCAGTATTTT

clone_size: .
d_call: .
v_call: TRBV12-3/TRBV12-4
j_call: TRBJ1-2
cdr3_length: 10
cdr3_aa: CASGPGLYTF
cdr3_nt: TGTGCCAGCGGGCCGGGACTCTACACCTTC

clone_size: .
d_call: .
v_call: TRBV7-2
j_call: TRBJ1-4
cdr3_length: 14
cdr3_aa: CASSLGGPLEKLFF
cdr3_nt: TGTGCCAGCAGCTTAGGGGGGCCCCTTGAAAAACTGTTTTTT

clone_size: .
d_call: TRBD2
v_call: TRBV19
j_call: TRBJ2-1
cdr3_length: 16
cdr3_aa: CASRTAGGISYNEQFF
cdr3_nt: TGTGCCAGTAGGACAGCGGGAGGTATCTCCTACAATGAGCAGTTCTTC

clone_size: .
d_call: .
v_call: TRBV28
j_call: TRBJ2-2
cdr3_length: 16
cdr3_aa: CASKSRGTRRTGELFF
cdr3_nt: TGTGCCAGCAAATCCCGCGGGACCCGGAGGACCGGGGAGCTGTTTTTT

clone_size: .
d_call: .
v_call: TRBV19
j_call: TRBJ1-5
cdr3_length: 15
cdr3_aa: CASSPRQKSNQPQHF
cdr3_nt: TGTGCCAGTAGTCCTCGACAGAAAAGCAATCAGCCCCAGCATTTT

clone_size: .
d_call: .
v_call: TRBV30
j_call: TRBJ1-5
cdr3_length: 13
cdr3_aa: CAWARGSNQPQHF
cdr3_nt: TGTGCCTGGGCGAGGGGGAGCAATCAGCCCCAGCATTTT

clone_size: .
d_call: .
v_call: TRBV9
j_call: TRBJ2-1
cdr3_length: 16
cdr3_aa: CASSVEGGSGGNEQFF
cdr3_nt: TGTGCCAGCAGCGTAGAGGGGGGGAGCGGAGGGAATGAGCAGTTCTTC

clone_size: .
d_call: .
v_call: TRBV11-3
j_call: TRBJ2-5
cdr3_length: 14
cdr3_aa: CASSFSSAANTQYF
cdr3_nt: TGTGCCAGCAGCTTTAGTAGCGCTGCGAATACCCAGTACTTC

clone_size: once
d_call: .
v_call: TRBV10-3
j_call: TRBJ2-3
cdr3_length: 15
cdr3_aa: CAISRMQGGADTQYF
cdr3_nt: TGTGCCATCAGTCGGATGCAGGGAGGCGCAGATACGCAGTATTTT

clone_size: .
d_call: TRBD1
v_call: TRBV9
j_call: TRBJ2-5
cdr3_length: 17
cdr3_aa: CASSVEGQGAGRETQYF
cdr3_nt: TGTGCCAGCAGCGTAGAGGGACAGGGGGCGGGAAGGGAGACCCAGTACTTC

clone_size: .
d_call: TRBD2
v_call: TRBV5-1
j_call: TRBJ2-2
cdr3_length: 18
cdr3_aa: CASSLTTSGRAATGELFF
cdr3_nt: TGCGCCAGCAGCTTGACGACTAGCGGGAGGGCCGCCACCGGGGAGCTGTTTTTT

clone_size: .
d_call: TRBD1
v_call: TRBV27
j_call: TRBJ2-7
cdr3_length: 14
cdr3_aa: CASSDSTGMVEQYF
cdr3_nt: TGTGCCAGCAGTGACTCGACAGGGATGGTCGAGCAGTACTTC

clone_size: once
d_call: .
v_call: TRBV2
j_call: TRBJ2-1
cdr3_length: 13
cdr3_aa: CASSEDNYNEQFF
cdr3_nt: TGTGCCAGCTCTGAAGACAACTACAATGAGCAGTTCTTC

clone_size: .
d_call: TRBD1
v_call: TRBV10-3
j_call: TRBJ2-3
cdr3_length: 16
cdr3_aa: CAISRTGPVDTDTQYF
cdr3_nt: TGTGCCATCAGCAGGACAGGTCCGGTCGACACAGATACGCAGTATTTT

clone_size: .
d_call: .
v_call: TRBV9
j_call: TRBJ2-5
cdr3_length: 16
cdr3_aa: CASSPGHSGGQETQYF
cdr3_nt: TGTGCCAGCAGCCCAGGACACTCAGGCGGACAAGAGACCCAGTACTTC

clone_size: .
d_call: .
v_call: TRBV28
j_call: TRBJ1-1
cdr3_length: 13
cdr3_aa: CASSTGRNTEAFF
cdr3_nt: TGTGCCAGCAGTACAGGGAGGAACACTGAAGCTTTCTTT

clone_size: .
d_call: .
v_call: TRBV12-5
j_call: TRBJ1-4
cdr3_length: 13
cdr3_aa: CASGGGYNEKLFF
cdr3_nt: TGTGCTAGTGGCGGGGGTTATAATGAAAAACTGTTTTTT

clone_size: .
d_call: TRBD2
v_call: TRBV6-6
j_call: TRBJ2-7
cdr3_length: 16
cdr3_aa: CASRTGHRLAGGEQYF
cdr3_nt: TGTGCCAGCAGAACGGGACACAGGCTAGCGGGAGGCGAGCAGTACTTC

clone_size: .
d_call: .
v_call: TRBV19
j_call: TRBJ2-2
cdr3_length: 18
cdr3_aa: CASSTAGRTTGSTGELFF
cdr3_nt: TGTGCCAGTAGTACGGCAGGGCGGACTACTGGCTCCACCGGGGAGCTGTTTTTT

clone_size: .
d_call: .
v_call: TRBV6-4
j_call: TRBJ2-1
cdr3_length: 13
cdr3_aa: CASARETYNEQFF
cdr3_nt: TGTGCCAGCGCCCGGGAGACCTACAATGAGCAGTTCTTC

clone_size: once
d_call: TRBD2
v_call: TRBV2
j_call: TRBJ2-3
cdr3_length: 17
cdr3_aa: CASRRWASGRGTDTQYF
cdr3_nt: TGTGCCAGCAGAAGATGGGCTAGCGGGAGGGGTACAGATACGCAGTATTTT

clone_size: .
d_call: TRBD1
v_call: TRBV2
j_call: TRBJ2-2
cdr3_length: 14
cdr3_aa: CASSDRGKSGELFF
cdr3_nt: TGTGCCAGCAGTGACAGGGGGAAGTCCGGGGAGCTGTTTTTT

clone_size: .
d_call: TRBD1
v_call: TRBV19
j_call: TRBJ1-6
cdr3_length: 17
cdr3_aa: CASSMSARTGGSSPLHF
cdr3_nt: TGTGCCAGTAGTATGTCGGCTCGGACAGGGGGTAGTTCACCCCTCCACTTT

clone_size: .
d_call: .
v_call: TRBV28
j_call: TRBJ1-2
cdr3_length: 12
cdr3_aa: CASSLKTGNYTF
cdr3_nt: TGTGCCAGCAGTTTAAAAACAGGAAACTACACCTTC

clone_size: .
d_call: TRBD1
v_call: TRBV6-5
j_call: TRBJ1-4
cdr3_length: 14
cdr3_aa: CASSPDRVNEKLFF
cdr3_nt: TGTGCCAGCAGCCCGGACAGGGTTAATGAAAAACTGTTTTTT

clone_size: .
d_call: TRBD2
v_call: TRBV10-1
j_call: TRBJ2-2
cdr3_length: 15
cdr3_aa: CASSGLAGLGGELFF
cdr3_nt: TGCGCCAGCAGTGGACTAGCGGGGCTCGGCGGGGAGCTGTTTTTT

clone_size: few
d_call: .
v_call: TRBV27
j_call: TRBJ2-3
cdr3_length: 13
cdr3_aa: CASSLSRLNTQYF
cdr3_nt: TGTGCCAGCAGTTTAAGCAGGCTGAATACGCAGTATTTT

clone_size: .
d_call: TRBD2
v_call: TRBV6-1
j_call: TRBJ2-3
cdr3_length: 15
cdr3_aa: CASSDFSGSADTQYF
cdr3_nt: TGTGCCAGCAGTGATTTTAGCGGGAGTGCAGATACGCAGTATTTT

clone_size: once
d_call: TRBD1
v_call: TRBV5-4
j_call: TRBJ2-7
cdr3_length: 14
cdr3_aa: CASSLTGGNYEQYF
cdr3_nt: TGTGCCAGCAGCTTGACAGGGGGCAACTACGAGCAGTACTTC

clone_size: .
d_call: .
v_call: TRBV12-3/TRBV12-4
j_call: TRBJ1-5
cdr3_length: 13
cdr3_aa: CASSLRGGQPQHF
cdr3_nt: TGTGCCAGCAGTTTAAGGGGTGGTCAGCCCCAGCATTTT

clone_size: .
d_call: TRBD1
v_call: TRBV4-3
j_call: TRBJ2-6
cdr3_length: 18
cdr3_aa: CASSRGGQGDSGANVLTF
cdr3_nt: TGCGCCAGCAGCCGAGGGGGACAGGGGGACTCTGGGGCCAACGTCCTGACTTTC

clone_size: .
d_call: .
v_call: TRBV29-1
j_call: TRBJ1-1
cdr3_length: 14
cdr3_aa: CSVEVLGASTEAFF
cdr3_nt: TGCAGCGTTGAAGTTCTGGGGGCTAGCACTGAAGCTTTCTTT

clone_size: .
d_call: .
v_call: TRBV30
j_call: TRBJ1-2
cdr3_length: 16
cdr3_aa: CAWSVTARGGNYGYTF
cdr3_nt: TGTGCCTGGAGTGTAACCGCGAGAGGGGGAAACTATGGCTACACCTTC

clone_size: .
d_call: TRBD1
v_call: TRBV6-2/TRBV6-3
j_call: TRBJ1-1
cdr3_length: 15
cdr3_aa: CASSKGQGKNTEAFF
cdr3_nt: TGTGCCAGCAGTAAAGGACAGGGGAAGAACACTGAAGCTTTCTTT

clone_size: .
d_call: TRBD2
v_call: TRBV18
j_call: TRBJ2-7
cdr3_length: 17
cdr3_aa: CASSPGVTSGRGYEQYF
cdr3_nt: TGTGCCAGCTCACCTGGAGTAACTAGCGGGAGGGGCTACGAGCAGTACTTC

clone_size: few
d_call: .
v_call: TRBV7-2
j_call: TRBJ1-2
cdr3_length: 14
cdr3_aa: CASSSIAISYGYTF
cdr3_nt: TGTGCCAGCAGCTCCATTGCGATTTCTTATGGCTACACCTTC

clone_size: .
d_call: TRBD1
v_call: TRBV4-3
j_call: TRBJ1-3
cdr3_length: 16
cdr3_aa: CASSQKTGDSGNTIYF
cdr3_nt: TGCGCCAGCAGCCAGAAGACAGGGGACTCTGGAAACACCATATATTTT

clone_size: .
d_call: TRBD1
v_call: TRBV11-2
j_call: TRBJ1-5
cdr3_length: 13
cdr3_aa: CASSRDREGAQHF
cdr3_nt: TGTGCCAGCAGCCGGGACAGGGAGGGAGCCCAGCATTTT

clone_size: .
d_call: TRBD2
v_call: TRBV27
j_call: TRBJ2-1
cdr3_length: 16
cdr3_aa: CASSFSRTSGRTPEFF
cdr3_nt: TGTGCCAGCAGTTTCTCTCGGACTAGCGGGAGGACCCCGGAGTTCTTC

clone_size: once
d_call: TRBD1
v_call: TRBV29-1
j_call: TRBJ2-5
cdr3_length: 15
cdr3_aa: CSVEDLRTGRETQYF
cdr3_nt: TGCAGCGTTGAAGATCTTCGGACAGGGAGAGAGACCCAGTACTTC

clone_size: .
d_call: TRBD1
v_call: TRBV5-1
j_call: TRBJ2-1
cdr3_length: 15
cdr3_aa: CASSFGTGRYNEQFF
cdr3_nt: TGCGCCAGCAGCTTCGGGACAGGGAGATACAATGAGCAGTTCTTC

clone_size: .
d_call: .
v_call: TRBV9
j_call: TRBJ1-1
cdr3_length: 13
cdr3_aa: CASSPTFGGEAFF
cdr3_nt: TGTGCCAGCAGCCCCACCTTTGGGGGCGAAGCTTTCTTT

clone_size: .
d_call: TRBD1
v_call: TRBV3-1/TRBV3-2
j_call: TRBJ2-7
cdr3_length: 15
cdr3_aa: CASSQEGTGVWEQYF
cdr3_nt: TGTGCCAGCAGCCAAGAAGGGACAGGGGTTTGGGAGCAGTACTTC

clone_size: few
d_call: .
v_call: TRBV19
j_call: TRBJ1-2
cdr3_length: 16
cdr3_aa: CASSRGLGGPNYGYTF
cdr3_nt: TGTGCCAGTAGCCGAGGGCTTGGAGGACCAAATTATGGCTACACCTTC

clone_size: .
d_call: TRBD1
v_call: TRBV19
j_call: TRBJ1-2
cdr3_length: 17
cdr3_aa: CATKPGTGPFLSYGYTF
cdr3_nt: TGTGCCACCAAGCCAGGGACAGGGCCATTTTTGAGCTATGGCTACACCTTC

clone_size: .
d_call: .
v_call: TRBV6-5
j_call: TRBJ1-3
cdr3_length: 16
cdr3_aa: CASSSTQESSGNTIYF
cdr3_nt: TGTGCCAGCAGTTCCACACAGGAGTCTTCTGGAAACACCATATATTTT

clone_size: once
d_call: TRBD1
v_call: TRBV28
j_call: TRBJ1-6
cdr3_length: 15
cdr3_aa: CASSPRTGTDSPLHF
cdr3_nt: TGTGCCAGCAGTCCTCGGACAGGGACAGACTCACCCCTCCACTTT

clone_size: .
d_call: .
v_call: TRBV20-1
j_call: TRBJ2-1
cdr3_length: 11
cdr3_aa: CSLKQGWEQFF
cdr3_nt: TGCAGTCTTAAACAGGGCTGGGAGCAGTTCTTC

clone_size: .
d_call: TRBD1
v_call: TRBV7-9
j_call: TRBJ2-3
cdr3_length: 15
cdr3_aa: CASSLSQGVTDTQYF
cdr3_nt: TGTGCCAGCAGCTTATCGCAGGGGGTCACAGATACGCAGTATTTT